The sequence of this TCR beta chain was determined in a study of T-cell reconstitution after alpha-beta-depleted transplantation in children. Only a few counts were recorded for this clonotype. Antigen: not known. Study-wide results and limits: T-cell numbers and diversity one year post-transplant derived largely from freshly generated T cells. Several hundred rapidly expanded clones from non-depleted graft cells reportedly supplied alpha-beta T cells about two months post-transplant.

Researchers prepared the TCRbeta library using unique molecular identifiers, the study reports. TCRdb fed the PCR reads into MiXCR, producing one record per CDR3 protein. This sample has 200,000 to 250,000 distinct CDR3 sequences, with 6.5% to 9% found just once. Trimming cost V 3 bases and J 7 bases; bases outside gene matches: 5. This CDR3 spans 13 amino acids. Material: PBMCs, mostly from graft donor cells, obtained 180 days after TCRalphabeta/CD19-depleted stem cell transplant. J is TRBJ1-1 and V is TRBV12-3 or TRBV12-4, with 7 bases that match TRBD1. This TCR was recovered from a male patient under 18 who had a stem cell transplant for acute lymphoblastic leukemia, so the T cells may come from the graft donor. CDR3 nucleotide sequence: TGTGCCAGCAGTTTGCAGGGGGTGGTTGAAGCTTTCTTT. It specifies CASSLQGVVEAFF.